These 2 T cell receptor beta chains were all obtained from the same sample, sequenced in a study of Ad26.COV2.S vaccination and SARS-CoV-2 variants listed by TCRdb under 2021. Libraries were made using the immunoSEQ multiplex PCR assay. Here the immuneACCESS table is served through TCRdb, limited to in-frame sequences with V and J called. Missing clones are a known gap in these copies; in checked studies unresolved V genes cover under half, and the rest lacks a known reason. This sample gives fewer than 400,000 clones in total; 70% to 90% of them show up just once. Jointly, the top ten make up 1.5% to 2% of the sample. The sample's treatment or condition label, decoded: about 20 received Ad26.COV2.S at low or high dose, single or two shots; about 5 received placebo; per-sample allocation not given. For vaccine and placebo recipients, repertoires were sequenced using samples collected on day 63 after the first injection.

Source: peripheral blood, taken in a trial of Ad26.COV2.S vaccine versus placebo. These receptors originate from a person between 18 and 65 years old who received the Ad26.COV2.S COVID-19 vaccine or a placebo.

The chain is built from TRBV3-1 (or the pseudogene TRBV3-2) and TRBJ2-2; 10 bases match TRBD2. The ends lost 4 bases at V and 5 bases at J; junction bases unmatched: 7. Germline loops: CDR1 LGHDT, CDR2 YNNKEL (reference sequence). CDR3 length equals 16 residues. The CDR3 DNA sequence: TGTGCCAGCAGCCCCACTAGCGGGGTTGGGACCGGGGAGCTGTTTTTT. Translated, it gives CASSPTSGVGTGELFF.

The chain combines TRBV4-2 with TRBJ2-7; the D is unclear. The CDR3 runs to 14 residues. Germline loops: CDR1 LGHNA, CDR2 YNFKEQ. V dropped 4 bases and J dropped 0 bases, with 10 bases sitting between them. The CDR3 DNA reads as TGTGCCAGCAGCCCCGCGGACGCCTCCTACGAGCAGTACTTC. Translating gives CASSPADASYEQYF.